This TCR beta chain was captured in a study of T cell changes during pregnancy in multiple sclerosis. The method was immunoSEQ multiplex PCR; TCRdb's version includes in-frame clones alone and lacks a portion of them. The sample lists 90,000 to 95,000 clones; less than 95% were seen once. Germline values: CDR1 WNHNN, CDR2 SYGVQD (reference sequence). The CDR3 sequence is 15 residues long. With 2 bases removed from V and 3 bases from J, the gap between germline ends came to 11 bases. The specimen comprised peripheral blood, sampled before pregnancy. The chain has TRBV10-1 and TRBJ1-5, with D hard to call. The receptor was derived from a female donor with multiple sclerosis, enrolled in a pregnancy study. In nucleotides, the CDR3 is TGCGCCAGCAGTGAGAACAGAGCTAACAATCAGCCCCAGCATTTT. Its translation is CASSENRANNQPQHF.